Given below is one TCR beta chain in context. The sample belongs to a study of shared clonotypes between healthy human individuals. The CDR3 consists of 14 residues. Trimming pared 7 bases from V and 1 base from J, leaving 13 bases between. The germline CDR1 and CDR2 sequences are MGHDK and SYGVNS. The data were produced by immunoSEQ multiplex PCR, yet TCRdb's version contains in-frame clones alone and is incomplete. The data show about 1.5 million clones, roughly 98% seen once. The chain uses TRBV25-1 and TRBJ1-1; D remains ambiguous. Sequencing was performed on naive CD4+ T cells sorted from blood. Subset described: CD45RA+ positively selected. The receptor's source is a man in his thirties or forties in good health. CDR3 coding DNA: TGTGCCAGCACCTCCCAGGAGCCGAACACTGAAGCTTTCTTT. It is translated as CASTSQEPNTEAFF.